This T cell receptor (beta chain) stems from a study of low-dose radiotherapy and immunotherapy resistance in tumors. This clonotype was seen at least ten times. Both TCRalpha and TCRbeta chains were reverse transcribed with V-gene-specific primers. Using a constant-region primer together with a V-primer adapter, TCRs were subjected to about 20 PCR cycles of amplification. TCRdb ran MiXCR on the reads and lists one entry per CDR3 protein. The sample includes tens of thousands of distinct CDR3 sequences, 9.4% seen only once; the top ten take more than 0.85%. This CDR3 comprises 14 residues. Germline V gene data show CDR1 as MNHNS and CDR2 as SASEGT. The V end lost 7 bases, the J end lost 3 bases, and 15 bases lay between the germline ends. Time point noted: before trial treatment. Tumors of eligible patients were advanced, solid and lacking tumor-infiltrating lymphocytes.

Sequences were derived from PBMCs, sampled before treatment. The V call is TRBV6-1, the J call TRBJ2-5, with D maybe TRBD1 (6 bases). This TCR was recovered from a male donor with prostate cancer. The CDR3 DNA is TGTGCCAGCACCCTGCACGGGACAAAAGAGACCCAGTACTTC. Its protein product is CASTLHGTKETQYF.